A single sample gave rise to the 26 T cell receptor beta chains below, sequenced in a study of blood T cell repertoires in COVID-19. TCRdb keeps only in-frame clones here, not all; method: immunoSEQ multiplex PCR. Counted here are about 95,000 clones, roughly 89% occurring once; the ten biggest clones make up about 4.9%. Sequencing was performed on peripheral blood. The receptor source for this set is a man aged 55 to 70 with COVID-19, enrolled during active disease.

The J gene is TRBJ2-2, the V gene TRBV6-5, with a possible D match to TRBD2 (5 bases). The CDR3 is 16 amino acids. Trimming shortened V by 4 bases and J by 4 bases, and 16 bases separated the two germline ends. The germline CDR1 and CDR2 sequences are MNHEY and SVGAGI. For the CDR3, the DNA is TGTGCCAGCAGTTCACAGAGCGGCGGCGGCACCGGGGAGCTGTTTTTT. It yields the protein CASSSQSGGGTGELFF.

The V gene is TRBV30, the J gene TRBJ1-6; D is possibly TRBD1 (5 bases). The CDR3 spans 17 residues. V was clipped by 1 base and J by 7 bases, with 20 bases between them. From germline, CDR1 is GTSNPN and CDR2 SVGIG (reference sequence). The CDR3: CAWSASRAGRLNSPLHF. CDR3 DNA sequence: TGTGCCTGGAGTGCCAGCCGGGCAGGGAGGCTCAATTCACCCCTCCACTTT.

The chain uses TRBV5-1 and TRBJ2-7; D might be TRBD2 (7 bases). With 0 bases removed from V and 6 bases from J, the gap between germline ends came to 16 bases. Germline V gene data show CDR1 as SGHRS and CDR2 as YFSETQ. This CDR3 is built from 15 residues. The CDR3 loop is CASSLGSGGRGEQYF. The CDR3 DNA reads as TGCGCCAGCAGCTTGGGCTCCGGGGGGCGGGGCGAGCAGTACTTC.

In its sample, this clone was seen once. The chain carries TRBV4-3 and TRBJ2-2; D remains ambiguous. Germline assignment: CDR1 LGHNA and CDR2 YSLEER. The CDR3 loop spans 14 amino acids. Trimming left V 1 base short and J 2 bases short, with 5 bases between. The CDR3 DNA reads TGCGCCAGCAGCCAAGGACACAACACCGGGGAGCTGTTTTTT. Its translation is CASSQGHNTGELFF.

The rearrangement links TRBV15 to TRBJ1-2; tentatively, D is TRBD1 (5 bases). The CDR3 is 15 amino acids. Germline CDR1 is LNHNV and CDR2 is YYDKDF (reference sequence). V was pared by 2 bases and J by 4 bases, with 14 bases between. The CDR3 DNA reads TGTGCCACCAGCAGACCCTCAGGGCTTGCCTATGGCTACACCTTC. Translated, it gives CATSRPSGLAYGYTF.

In DNA form, the CDR3 reads TGTGCCAGCAGATCTAGCGGAGTGACCTACGAGCAGTACTTC. Protein: CASRSSGVTYEQYF. The V call is TRBV25-1, the J call TRBJ2-7; 7 nucleotides match TRBD2. Per the germline V gene, CDR1 is MGHDK and CDR2 is SYGVNS. V shed 6 bases, J shed 2 bases, and the junction held 7 bases outside the gene matches. This CDR3 spans 14 amino acids.

The chain employs TRBV3-1 (or the pseudogene TRBV3-2) and TRBJ2-3; D may be TRBD1 (6 bases). The CDR3 covers 18 residues. V was trimmed by 2 bases and J by 0 bases, leaving 18 bases between them. Looked up from germline, CDR1 is LGHDT and CDR2 is YNNKEL (reference sequence). The CDR3 sequence is CASSQKGDGYLSTDTQYF. The CDR3 DNA reads as TGTGCCAGCAGCCAAAAGGGGGACGGGTACCTTAGCACAGATACGCAGTATTTT.

The chain couples TRBV27 to TRBJ1-1; 9 bases fit TRBD1. The V segment lost 6 bases and the J segment 4 bases; nucleotides outside the gene matches: 9. CDR1 and CDR2 (germline): MNHEY, SMNVEV (reference sequence). The CDR3 contains 15 residues. The CDR3 nucleotides read TGTGCCAGCAGACCCGGGACAGGGTGGACCACTGAAGCTTTCTTT. Its translation: CASRPGTGWTTEAFF.

This chain links TRBV30 with TRBJ1-2; D ambiguous. The CDR3 has 12 amino acids. Trimming removed 1 base from V and 3 bases from J, with 6 bases in between. Germline V gene data show CDR1 as GTSNPN and CDR2 as SVGIG (reference sequence). In nucleotides, the CDR3 is TGTGCCTGGAGTGCGGGGTACTATGGCTACACCTTC. It translates to CAWSAGYYGYTF.

The CDR3 here is CASSLDIDEKLFF. The CDR3 bases are TGCGCCAGCAGCTTGGACATCGATGAAAAACTGTTTTTT. The chain couples TRBV5-1 to TRBJ1-4; D gene unclear. The CDR3 is made up of 13 amino acids. V shed 0 bases and J shed 6 bases, with 6 bases lying between them. The germline gives CDR1 SGHRS, CDR2 YFSETQ.

The chain employs TRBV4-3 and TRBJ1-3, with 7 bases matching TRBD1. J lost 10 bases, V lost 2 bases, and 8 bases had no gene match. This CDR3 is 14 amino acids long. Germline-derived CDR1 and CDR2 are LGHNA and YSLEER. The CDR3 DNA reads TGCGCCAGCAGCCAAAACAGGGGCAGTTGGACCATATATTTT. This codes for CASSQNRGSWTIYF.

The CDR3 here is CASSYLGGSSYNEQFF. CDR3 DNA sequence: TGTGCCAGCAGCTACCTCGGGGGGAGCTCCTACAATGAGCAGTTCTTC. The chain is built from TRBV7-2 and TRBJ2-1, with 7 bases fitting TRBD2. The germline gives CDR1 SGHTA, CDR2 FQGNSA. CDR3 length: 16 amino acids. The V and J ends lost 4 bases and 0 bases, in that order; junction bases with no gene match: 6.

V gene TRBV11-3 combines with J gene TRBJ2-5; 9 bases map to TRBD2. V lost 1 base, J lost 5 bases, and 5 bases stayed unmatched. Germline V gene lookup returns CDR1 SGHNT and CDR2 YENEEA. This CDR3 comprises 15 residues. The chain's CDR3 is CASSLGASGMETQYF. The CDR3 DNA follows: TGTGCCAGCAGCTTAGGGGCTAGCGGGATGGAGACCCAGTACTTC.

The rearrangement joins TRBV27 to TRBJ1-2; TRBD1 matches at 7 bases. CDR1 is MNHEY and CDR2 is SMNVEV in the germline V gene (reference sequence). This CDR3 is 14 amino acids long. The V and J ends lost 4 bases and 6 bases, in that order; junction bases with no gene match: 8. The CDR3 spells CASSSLGGEHGYTF. For the CDR3, the DNA is TGTGCCAGCAGTTCCTTAGGGGGCGAGCATGGCTACACCTTC.

The CDR3: CASSPGLGERKQYF. For the CDR3, the DNA is TGTGCCAGCAGCCCAGGACTAGGCGAGAGGAAGCAGTACTTC. This rearrangement joins TRBV6-5 to TRBJ2-7, with TRBD2 matching 7 bases. The CDR3 is 14 residues long. With 6 bases clipped from V and 8 bases from J, the junction kept 13 bases outside the gene matches. Germline V gene sequence: CDR1 MNHEY, CDR2 SVGAGI.

The count of this clone is one. This sequence joins TRBV11-3 and TRBJ1-1; tentative D call: TRBD1 (5 bases). Trimming pared 5 bases from V and 1 base from J, leaving 8 bases between. The germline gives CDR1 SGHNT, CDR2 YENEEA. This CDR3 spans 13 amino acids. The CDR3 coding sequence is TGTGCCAGCAGCGTGGACACGAACACTGAAGCTTTCTTT. This encodes CASSVDTNTEAFF. Filled out from reference TRBV11-3 and TRBJ1-1, the complete variable domain reads EAGVVQSPRYKIIEKKQPVAFWCNPISGHNTLYWYLQNLGQGPELLIRYENEEAVDDSQLPKDRFSAERLKGVDSTLKIQPAELGDSAVYLCASSVDTNTEAFFGQGTRLTVV.

This chain uses TRBV5-6 with TRBJ1-2; no definite D call. The CDR3 contains 15 residues. Trimming stripped 0 bases from V and 4 bases from J, with 13 bases between. Germline V gene lookup returns CDR1 SGHDT and CDR2 YYEEEE. CDR3 amino acids: CASSLGRTLTYGYTF. CDR3 nucleotide sequence: TGTGCCAGCAGCTTGGGACGGACTCTCACCTATGGCTACACCTTC.

The chain links TRBV5-5 to TRBJ2-1; 7 bases map to TRBD2. The V and J ends lost 3 bases and 9 bases, in that order; junction bases with no gene match: 6. Germline CDR1 SGHKS, CDR2 YYEKEE (reference sequence). The CDR3 is 13 amino acids. CDR3 region: CASSSRGYVEQFF. The CDR3 coding sequence is TGTGCCAGCAGCTCGCGGGGGTACGTTGAGCAGTTCTTC.

The V and J genes are TRBV5-1 and TRBJ1-2; 8 nucleotides align to TRBD1. The CDR3 has 14 amino acids. In germline, CDR1 is SGHRS, CDR2 YFSETQ. The V gene end was trimmed by 4 bases and the J gene end by 2 bases; junction bases not matched to a gene: 4. CDR3 in amino acids: CASSQGTGNYGYTF. CDR3 nucleotide sequence: TGCGCCAGCAGCCAAGGGACAGGAAACTATGGCTACACCTTC.

This chain joins TRBV5-6 and TRBJ2-7; D perhaps matches TRBD2 (6 bases). The germline gives CDR1 SGHDT, CDR2 YYEEEE. V lost 1 base to trimming and J lost 5 bases, with 10 bases between them. CDR3 size: 13 residues. In nucleotides, the CDR3 is TGTGCCAGCAGCTTGTGGGGGGACGACGAGCAGTACTTC. It encodes CASSLWGDDEQYF.

The CDR3 DNA reads TGTGCCAGCAGCTTGGCCGGACAGGGGTACACTGAAGCTTTCTTT. It specifies CASSLAGQGYTEAFF. The rearrangement links TRBV5-6 to TRBJ1-1, with TRBD1 matching over 9 bases. J was trimmed by 3 bases and V by 0 bases; bases with no gene match: 3. Germline V gene lookup returns CDR1 SGHDT and CDR2 YYEEEE. The CDR3 is 15 amino acids.

In DNA form, the CDR3 reads TGCGCCAGCAGCCCAGAGGGGGAATATAGTGAGCAGTTCTTC. Amino acids: CASSPEGEYSEQFF. This chain uses TRBV5-1 with TRBJ2-1; maybe TRBD1 (6 bases). From germline, CDR1 is SGHRS and CDR2 YFSETQ. Trimming removed 4 bases at V and 9 bases at J, with 17 bases between. This CDR3 has 14 residues.

The chain employs TRBV5-1 and TRBJ2-1, with 13 bases identical to TRBD2. CDR3 length equals 20 residues. J lost 0 bases, V lost 2 bases, and 11 bases had no gene match. The germline V gene encodes CDR1 SGHRS and CDR2 YFSETQ. CDR3 region: CASSFVGQGTSGTSYNEQFF. The CDR3 nucleotides read TGCGCCAGCAGCTTCGTGGGACAGGGGACTAGCGGGACCTCCTACAATGAGCAGTTCTTC.

The V gene is TRBV2, the J gene TRBJ2-6; the match to TRBD1 covers 7 bases. V was clipped by 6 bases and J by 0 bases; unmatched bases: 8. CDR3 size: 17 residues. CDR1 SNHLY and CDR2 FYNNEI come from the germline V gene. DNA of the CDR3: TGTGCCAGCAGACCCGGACAGGCTATCTCTGGGGCCAACGTCCTGACTTTC. As protein: CASRPGQAISGANVLTF. The full variable domain, in which reference TRBV2 and TRBJ2-6 provide the parts outside the CDR3, is EPEVTQTPSHQVTQMGQEVILRCVPISNHLYFYWYRQILGQKVEFLVSFYNNEISEKSEIFDDQFSVERPDGSNFTLKIRSTKLEDSAMYFCASRPGQAISGANVLTFGAGSRLTVL.

The genes are TRBV30 and TRBJ1-1, with D possibly matching TRBD1 (5 bases). Trimming cost V 2 bases and J 0 bases, with 7 bases left between them. Germline CDR1 GTSNPN, CDR2 SVGIG (reference sequence). This CDR3 spans 13 amino acids. The CDR3 coding sequence is TGTGCCTGGAGTTGGGGCGTGAACACTGAAGCTTTCTTT. This translates into CAWSWGVNTEAFF.

The rearrangement joins TRBV5-8 to TRBJ1-2; D is undetermined. This CDR3 spans 15 amino acids. Germline V gives CDR1 SGHTS, CDR2 YDEGEE. Trimming pared 2 bases from V and 8 bases from J, leaving 19 bases between. CDR3: CASSFLSGIQRGYTF. In nucleotides, the CDR3 is TGTGCCAGCAGCTTCCTCTCGGGGATTCAGCGAGGCTACACCTTC.